The T cell receptor (beta chain) described here comes from a study of blood T cells in healthy people across ages. This clonotype was recorded a few times. With a J-beta primer mix and a sample-barcoded 5' primer, a second PCR ran about 7 to 12 cycles. From the 5' RACE reads, TCRdb called clonotypes with MiXCR, one entry per CDR3 protein. The table shows 750,000 to 950,000 distinct CDR3 sequences, with about a quarter occurring only once. The CDR3 runs 13 residues. The V gene lost 6 bases and the J gene lost 4 bases, with 12 bases spanning the gap. Germline V gene lookup returns CDR1 ENHRY and CDR2 SYGVKD. The same sample was also studied in work on T cells of mothers and their children.

The sequencing sample was made of blood. This chain links TRBV10-3 with TRBJ2-5; D may be TRBD2 (5 bases). The origin of this receptor is a boy aged 5-17 years in good health. The CDR3 region has the DNA TGTGCCATCAGGGGAGTTGAGGGAGAGACCCAGTACTTC. This encodes CAIRGVEGETQYF.